Included here is one T cell receptor (beta chain) sequence, with context. Adults between about 18 and 95 years of age took part from 24 US areas. Two negative PCRs, clearance, or symptom resolution were required of recovered Cohort 3 donors. The CDR3 has 13 residues. Between the trimmed V and J ends, which lost 3 bases and 7 bases, there was a span of 10 bases. Germline CDR1 and CDR2: SGHTA and FQGTGA. Per the original methods: By means of reference gene primer amplification, nucleated cell counts were estimated. The data were produced by immunoSEQ multiplex PCR, yet TCRdb's version contains in-frame clones alone and is incomplete. The V and J calls and clone size are taken from that table; D and trimming were inferred from the DNA. The repertoire holds a few hundred thousand clones, with approximately 92% as singletons. These data belong to a study of blood T cell repertoires in COVID-19. Looking at the study overall: The cDNA or gDNA used as material had been derived from T cells, B-cell-depleted T cells, or PBMCs.

This receptor was obtained from a woman aged 25 to 39 who had recovered from COVID-19. This chain links TRBV7-3 with TRBJ2-1, with no clear D. Sequencing input: PBMCs or T cells enriched from blood (not recorded which). The chain's CDR3 is CASSFPNGNEQFF. The CDR3 region has the DNA TGTGCCAGCAGCTTCCCGAACGGGAATGAGCAGTTCTTC.